This T cell receptor (beta chain) was found in a study of cytomegalovirus exposure and HLA in healthy donors. Findings of the study overall: TCR beta chains numbering 164 were designated cytomegalovirus-associated.

Researchers ran the PCR with 60 Vbeta and 13 Jbeta primers. Sequenced by immunoSEQ multiplex PCR; TCRdb stores in-frame clones only, minus some. This table has 150,000 to 200,000 clones, approximately 84% appearing once. About this clone itself: What it binds is not known. At one boundary the junction diverges from the germline segment, which might be a read error.

In germline, CDR1 is SSHAT, CDR2 FNYEAQ (reference sequence). The CDR3 is 13 amino acids. The receptor's source is a woman in her thirties in good health and CMV-seropositive. This chain links TRBV7-7 with TRBJ1-6, with 9 nucleotides matching TRBD1. Sequences were obtained from PBMCs. CDR3 nucleotide sequence: TGTGCTAGCAGCTTGGACAGGGGCTCACCCCTCCACTTT. Translating it yields CASSLDRGSPLHF.